Listed below are T cell receptor beta chains from one sample, sequenced in a study of OX40 agonist ivuxolimab in advanced cancers. Using immunoSEQ multiplex PCR, the repertoire was profiled, and TCRdb retains in-frame clones only, with some absent. The sample yields tens of thousands of clones, approximately 78% seen once. The sample here was CD4+ or CD8+ T cells sorted from blood, taken in a trial of the OX40 agonist ivuxolimab. The source is an adult with an advanced solid tumor such as melanoma, head and neck, liver or kidney cancer. Each CDR3 is given with its conserved first and last residue. D genes are given only for firm matches. Only some rows state a clone size, as once, few, many or a class for expanded clones.

TGTGCCAGCAGTTTAGAAGGGGGTGCCCTGCCTGGCGGCTACACCTTC	CASSLEGGALPGGYTF	TRBV27	TRBJ1-2	NA	NA
TGTGCCACCAGCAGAGAAATCGGGGAACAGCCCCAGCATTTT	CATSREIGEQPQHF	TRBV15	TRBJ1-5	few	NA
TGTGCCAGCACCCCGGACAGGGGGCGAGAGACCCAGTACTTC	CASTPDRGRETQYF	TRBV13	TRBJ2-5	NA	TRBD1
TGTGCCAGCAGTTTGTACAGCGAAAATAATTCACCCCTCCACTTT	CASSLYSENNSPLHF	TRBV6-1	TRBJ1-6	NA	NA
TGTGCCAGCAGACCGGGCCAAGGCAATCAGCCCCAGCATTTT	CASRPGQGNQPQHF	TRBV6-1	TRBJ1-5	NA	NA
TGTGCCAGCAGCTCATCGGGACTACCCCTTAATGGGCAGTTCTTC	CASSSSGLPLNGQFF	TRBV7-9	TRBJ2-1	NA	TRBD2
TGTGCCAGCAGCTCCAACGGTGCCTATGGCTACACCTTC	CASSSNGAYGYTF	TRBV7-3	TRBJ1-2	NA	NA
TGCGCCAGCAGCCAACTTGGACTAGCGGGCCGGAGAACGCAGTATTTT	CASSQLGLAGRRTQYF	TRBV4-1	TRBJ2-3	NA	TRBD2
TGCGCCAGCAGTGAGTCGACCGGCCTAGGGTATGAAGCTTTCTTT	CASSESTGLGYEAFF	TRBV10-1	TRBJ1-1	NA	NA
TGCGCCAGCAGCATTCTCCCGGGACTCTCCTACAATGAGCAGTTCTTC	CASSILPGLSYNEQFF	TRBV5-1	TRBJ2-1	NA	NA
TGTGCCAGCAGCTCCCAGGGGAGTGACGGCGGCTACACCTTC	CASSSQGSDGGYTF	TRBV7-2	TRBJ1-2	NA	NA
TGCGCCAGCTCGCAGGGTGACAATCAGCCCCAGCATTTT	CASSQGDNQPQHF	TRBV5-1	TRBJ1-5	few	NA
TGTGCCAGCAGCGTACGCCGGGAGAGAGCGAACACCGGGGAGCTGTTTTTT	CASSVRRERANTGELFF	TRBV9	TRBJ2-2	NA	NA
TGTGCCAGCAGCTTAGCCCCGGTTATGAACACTGAAGCTTTCTTT	CASSLAPVMNTEAFF	TRBV7-9	TRBJ1-1	NA	NA
TGCGCCAGCAGCCTAGCGGTGGGGGACAATGAGCAGTTCTTC	CASSLAVGDNEQFF	TRBV5-1	TRBJ2-1	NA	TRBD2
TGTGCCAGCGGTGCAGGGTACTATGGCTACACCTTC	CASGAGYYGYTF	TRBV25-1	TRBJ1-2	NA	NA
TGTGCCAGCAGCCAGCTCCGCGCAGGCCACCAAGAGACCCAGTACTTC	CASSQLRAGHQETQYF	TRBV11-2	TRBJ2-5	NA	NA
TGTGCCAGCAGCTTATTCCAGCGGCCCACAGATACGCAGTATTTT	CASSLFQRPTDTQYF	TRBV7-8	TRBJ2-3	NA	NA
TGTGCCAGCAGTTTATGGGACAGGGACAATTCACCCCTCCACTTT	CASSLWDRDNSPLHF	TRBV27	TRBJ1-6	NA	TRBD1
TGTGCCAGCAGCTCCTACTCAGAGAGGTACTTC	CASSSYSERYF	TRBV5-4	TRBJ2-7	NA	NA
TGTGCCAGCAGCGCGGGAGGACCAGATACGCAGTATTTT	CASSAGGPDTQYF	TRBV9	TRBJ2-3	NA	TRBD2
TGTGCCTGGGTAGACAGTAACTATGGCTACACCTTC	CAWVDSNYGYTF	TRBV30	TRBJ1-2	NA	NA
TGTGCCAGCAGCTTAGGCACAGATACGCAGTATTTT	CASSLGTDTQYF	TRBV13	TRBJ2-3	NA	NA
TGTGCCAGCAGCTCTTCGGGGGCTACCTTTCGCGATGAGCAGTTCTTC	CASSSSGATFRDEQFF	TRBV7-9	TRBJ2-1	NA	NA
TGTGCCAGTAGTATCACGGATTATAGCAATCAGCCCCAGCATTTT	CASSITDYSNQPQHF	TRBV19	TRBJ1-5	NA	NA
TGTGCCAGCAGCTTAAGGGCAGGGCCAAGCTACGAGCAGTACTTC	CASSLRAGPSYEQYF	TRBV11-3	TRBJ2-7	few	NA
TGTGCCAGCAGCGACCGGGCCGGCGGGTCCTATAATTCACCCCTCCACTTT	CASSDRAGGSYNSPLHF	TRBV9	TRBJ1-6	NA	NA